The 21 T cell receptor beta chains in this list originate from one sample, sequenced in a study of radiotherapy plus CTLA-4 blockade in lung cancer. Repertoires were generated with immunoSEQ multiplex PCR, while TCRdb's copy carries only in-frame clones and drops some. The sample has around 110,000 clones, 70% to 90% seen once. The sample in question was peripheral blood, obtained from a patient treated with radiotherapy plus ipilimumab. These receptors all come from a human donor with non-small cell lung cancer that progressed on radiotherapy plus ipilimumab. Some clones in this sample may be carry-over from other donors' samples.

This rearrangement joins TRBV6-1 to TRBJ1-2; D possibly corresponds to TRBD1 (5 bases). Germline CDR1 reads MNHNS; CDR2 reads SASEGT. V was clipped by 6 bases and J by 3 bases, with 14 bases between them. The CDR3 runs 14 residues. This CDR3 is CASSASRGDYGYTF. The CDR3 region has the DNA TGTGCCAGCAGCGCTAGCCGGGGGGACTATGGCTACACCTTC.

The genes are TRBV10-3 and TRBJ2-1; the D gene is possibly TRBD2 (6 bases). The V gene's germline CDR1 is ENHRY and CDR2 SYGVKD. V gave up 0 bases and J gave up 7 bases, with 16 bases separating them. The CDR3 contains 16 residues. The CDR3 nucleotides read TGTGCCATCAGTGAGTCGGAGACTAGTGAGTGGAATGAGCAGTTCTTC. The encoded protein is CAISESETSEWNEQFF.

V and J are TRBV27 and TRBJ2-7; D remains unclear. The V gene's germline CDR1 is MNHEY and CDR2 SMNVEV (reference sequence). This CDR3 comprises 14 residues. The V and J ends lost 5 bases and 7 bases respectively, with 18 bases between them. The CDR3 DNA is TGTGCCAGCAGTGGCCGGGCACGGCGTCGGGAGCAGTACTTC. Protein sequence: CASSGRARRREQYF.

The gene calls are TRBV6-5 and TRBJ2-3; D is perhaps TRBD1 or TRBD2 (5 bases each). This CDR3 has 14 amino acids. Trimming shortened V by 11 bases and J by 0 bases, and 15 bases separated the two germline ends. Germline CDR1 MNHEY, CDR2 SVGAGI. The CDR3 DNA reads as TGTGCCGGACAAAGCCGGGACAGCACAGATACGCAGTATTTT. Its translation is CAGQSRDSTDTQYF.

This rearrangement joins TRBV11-3 to TRBJ2-7, with a weak D call TRBD2 (5 bases). Germline lookup yields CDR1 SGHNT and CDR2 YENEEA. The V end was cut by 4 bases, the J end by 9 bases, with 16 bases between. The CDR3 consists of 13 residues. In nucleotides, the CDR3 is TGTGCCAGCAGCTATAATCGCCGGGGTTGGCAGTACTTC. It translates to CASSYNRRGWQYF.

V gene TRBV5-1 combines with J gene TRBJ2-2; perhaps TRBD1 as D (6 bases). Per the germline V gene, CDR1 is SGHRS and CDR2 is YFSETQ. V lost 3 bases to trimming and J lost 1 base, with 7 bases between them. CDR3 size: 14 residues. CDR3 region: CASSWGQNTGELFF. DNA for the CDR3: TGCGCCAGCAGCTGGGGACAGAACACCGGGGAGCTGTTTTTT.

A remark on this clone: Distinct nucleotide sequences in the sample also encode this CDR3. The chain has TRBV5-1 and TRBJ2-2; D is perhaps TRBD2 (5 bases). Trimming shortened V by 0 bases and J by 1 base, and 10 bases separated the two germline ends. The CDR3 consists of 16 residues. Germline V gene lookup returns CDR1 SGHRS and CDR2 YFSETQ. CDR3 in DNA: TGCGCCAGCAGCTTGGATCCGGCGGGGAACACCGGGGAGCTGTTTTTT. The encoded protein is CASSLDPAGNTGELFF. Variable domain in full (rest from reference TRBV5-1 and TRBJ2-2): KAGVTQTPRYLIKTRGQQVTLSCSPISGHRSVSWYQQTPGQGLQFLFEYFSETQRNKGNFPGRFSGRQFSNSRSEMNVSTLELGDSALYLCASSLDPAGNTGELFFGEGSRLTVL.

The rearrangement links TRBV5-4 to TRBJ1-1; D remains ambiguous. Trimming took off 0 bases at V and 0 bases at J, with 15 bases between the two ends. Per germline, CDR1 SGHNT and CDR2 YYREEE (reference sequence). The CDR3 sequence is 17 residues long. CDR3: CASSLGALDHLNTEAFF. The DNA for the CDR3 is TGTGCCAGCAGCTTGGGAGCCCTCGATCACTTGAACACTGAAGCTTTCTTT.

This clone was seen once. The rearrangement joins TRBV7-8 to TRBJ1-4, with D maybe TRBD1 (6 bases). This CDR3 contains 15 residues. Trimming removed 3 bases from V and 6 bases from J, with 14 bases in between. Per germline, CDR1 SGHVS and CDR2 FQNEAQ. The CDR3 bases are TGTGCCAGCAGCTTCCGGGGGGGCGAGTATGAAAAACTGTTTTTT. Translation gives CASSFRGGEYEKLFF.

This rearrangement joins TRBV19 to TRBJ1-2, with 8 bases fitting TRBD1. Trimming removed 6 bases from V and 4 bases from J; junction bases left unmatched: 16. There are 17 residues in the CDR3. The germline V gene has CDR1 LNHDA and CDR2 SQIVND (reference sequence). The CDR3 reads CASSKETGTGPIYGYTF. As DNA, the CDR3 is TGTGCCAGTAGCAAAGAGACCGGGACAGGTCCGATCTATGGCTACACCTTC.

This clone was seen a few times. The V call is TRBV7-9, the J call TRBJ2-1, with D possibly matching TRBD1 (6 bases). Per the germline V gene, CDR1 is SEHNR and CDR2 is FQNEAQ (reference sequence). This CDR3 contains 18 residues. V was cut by 2 bases and J by 1 base, with 18 bases left in between. This CDR3 is CASSLLGAAGVSYNEQFF. The DNA of the CDR3 is TGTGCCAGCAGCTTACTGGGAGCGGCAGGGGTATCCTACAATGAGCAGTTCTTC.

This clone was picked up a small number of times. The rearrangement joins TRBV19 to TRBJ1-4; 11 bases are a match to TRBD1. CDR1 LNHDA and CDR2 SQIVND come from the germline V gene (reference sequence). This CDR3 region has 14 residues. Germline trimming cut 7 bases from V and 8 bases from J; bases unmatched to any gene: 6. The CDR3 loop reads CASKPGTGGEKLFF. The CDR3 DNA reads as TGTGCCAGTAAACCCGGGACAGGGGGGGAAAAACTGTTTTTT.

For this clone: The sample contains more than one DNA sequence encoding this CDR3. This chain links TRBV9 with TRBJ2-1; no clear D. In germline, CDR1 is SGDLS, CDR2 YYNGEE. This CDR3 contains 14 residues. V lost 0 bases to trimming and J lost 3 bases, with 7 bases between them. The CDR3 coding sequence is TGTGCCAGCAGCGTAGGTGGCGGCTACAATGAGCAGTTCTTC. Translating it yields CASSVGGGYNEQFF.

J is TRBJ2-7 and V is TRBV5-4; 10 bases are shared with TRBD2. Trimming removed 4 bases from V and 4 bases from J; junction bases left unmatched: 5. The CDR3 is made up of 14 amino acids. CDR1 and CDR2 (germline): SGHNT, YYREEE (reference sequence). The CDR3 DNA sequence: TGTGCCAGCAGCGGGAGCGGGGGGGCTTACGAGCAGTACTTC. Its translation is CASSGSGGAYEQYF. The full variable domain, its missing parts supplied by reference TRBV5-4 and TRBJ2-7, is ETGVTQSPTHLIKTRGQQVTLRCSSQSGHNTVSWYQQALGQGPQFIFQYYREEENGRGNFPPRFSGLQFPNYSSELNVNALELDDSALYLCASSGSGGAYEQYFGPGTRLTVT.

The rearrangement uses TRBV5-6 and TRBJ1-1, with 7 bases aligning to TRBD1. Per the germline V gene, CDR1 is SGHDT and CDR2 is YYEEEE. V was clipped by 2 bases and J by 6 bases; unmatched bases: 4. CDR3 length equals 13 residues. This chain's CDR3 is CASSFTGASEAFF. The CDR3 DNA reads TGTGCCAGCAGCTTCACAGGGGCTTCTGAAGCTTTCTTT.

The rearrangement joins TRBV11-2 to TRBJ2-7, with D perhaps matching TRBD1 (6 bases). V was trimmed by 6 bases and J by 2 bases, leaving 17 bases between them. CDR1 SGHAT and CDR2 FQNNGV come from the germline V gene. This CDR3 region has 15 residues. In DNA, the CDR3 is TGTGCCAGCAGATTAACCGGGACAACCCCCTACGAGCAGTACTTC. Amino acid sequence: CASRLTGTTPYEQYF.

This clone was counted a few times. J is TRBJ1-5 and V is TRBV9; D may be TRBD1 (6 bases). Trimming stripped 3 bases from V and 7 bases from J, with 14 bases between. CDR1 SGDLS and CDR2 YYNGEE come from the germline V gene. CDR3 length: 14 amino acids. The CDR3 region has the DNA TGTGCCAGCAGCGCTACAGGGATGGGGCAGCCCCAGCATTTT. Protein sequence: CASSATGMGQPQHF.

The V and J genes are TRBV7-3 and TRBJ2-1; tentatively, D is TRBD1 or TRBD2 (5 bases each). The V gene lost 4 bases and the J gene lost 2 bases, with 15 bases spanning the gap. Germline CDR1 SGHTA, CDR2 FQGTGA. The CDR3 loop spans 16 amino acids. The CDR3 sequence: CASSSKGVGAYNEQFF. The CDR3 coding sequence is TGTGCCAGCAGCTCCAAAGGTGTGGGGGCCTACAATGAGCAGTTCTTC.

The rearrangement uses TRBV5-8 and TRBJ1-6; D gene ambiguous. The V gene's germline CDR1 is SGHTS and CDR2 YDEGEE. The CDR3 loop spans 13 amino acids. Trimming shortened V by 0 bases and J by 10 bases, and 8 bases separated the two germline ends. The CDR3: CASSLEKGSPLHF. The CDR3, as DNA: TGTGCCAGCAGCTTGGAAAAAGGATCACCCCTCCACTTT.

The rearrangement joins TRBV10-3 to TRBJ1-4; TRBD1 might be the D (6 bases). There are 15 residues in the CDR3. Germline CDR1 is ENHRY and CDR2 is SYGVKD. The V and J ends lost 5 bases and 6 bases respectively, with 16 bases between them. CDR3 bases: TGTGCCATCAGTTTTCAGTGGGGGCGTGATGAAAAACTGTTTTTT. Its translation: CAISFQWGRDEKLFF.

This rearrangement joins TRBV5-4 to TRBJ1-1, with 7 bases aligning to TRBD1. Trimming at V came to 3 bases and at J to 6 bases, leaving 5 bases not matched to a gene. This CDR3 has 13 amino acids. Looked up from germline, CDR1 is SGHNT and CDR2 is YYREEE (reference sequence). CDR3 sequence (DNA): TGTGCCAGCAGCTCGTCCAGGGGGGCTGAAGCTTTCTTT. It codes for CASSSSRGAEAFF.